This T cell receptor beta chain was observed in a study of cytomegalovirus exposure and HLA in healthy donors. Germline-derived CDR1 and CDR2 are SGHRS and YFSETQ. V lost 1 base, J lost 1 base, and 9 bases lay in between. This CDR3 is built from 15 residues. Profiled with immunoSEQ multiplex PCR; TCRdb holds only in-frame clones, not every one. Altogether around 230,000 clones are present, 86% being singletons, with the ten largest covering around 1.2%. The rearrangement links TRBV5-1 to TRBJ1-5; tentative D call: TRBD1 (6 bases). This TCR came from a woman aged 30 to 39 in good health and CMV-seropositive. The specimen was PBMCs. The chain's CDR3 is CASSLSTGSNQPQHF. CDR3 bases: TGCGCCAGCAGCTTGAGCACAGGGAGCAATCAGCCCCAGCATTTT.